The 29 T cell receptor beta chains below all came from one sample that was sequenced in a study of shared clonotypes between healthy human individuals (dated by TCRdb to 2020 to 2022). The library was produced with the immunoSEQ multiplex PCR assay. TCRdb's version of the immuneACCESS table is confined to in-frame rearrangements and falls short of the full clone set. An unresolved V gene accounts for under half of the shortfall where checked; the remainder is of unknown origin. Across this sample there are about 580,000 clones, with 98% seen only once. The top ten hold approximately 0.3% of the sample. CD8 naive samples were obtained by positive selection for CCR7 among CD45RO-negative cells, yielding a CD45RA+CCR7+ population from which TemRA cells were excluded. The sample consisted of naive CD8+ T cells sorted from blood. This specimen's cell subset or site label, per the study, means: CD45RA+CCR7+. All receptors derive from a man younger than 45 in good health.

This chain connects TRBV7-2 to TRBJ2-7; no reliable D call. Germline-derived CDR1 and CDR2 are SGHTA and FQGNSA. Trimming stripped 9 bases from V and 3 bases from J, with 15 bases between. The length of the CDR3 is 13 residues. Written as DNA, the CDR3 is TGTGCCAGTCAGCCCAATGACCGCTACGAGCAGTACTTC. Its protein product is CASQPNDRYEQYF.

This clone was picked up one time. The chain uses TRBV4-3 and TRBJ2-1, with 9 bases lining up with TRBD2. Looked up from germline, CDR1 is LGHNA and CDR2 is YSLEER. The junction had 13 bases not matched to a gene; V was cut back by 3 bases and J by 7 bases. The CDR3 totals 17 residues. CDR3 in amino acids: CASSQGLGGLAQNEQFF. The CDR3 coding sequence is TGCGCCAGCAGCCAGGGCTTGGGGGGACTAGCTCAGAATGAGCAGTTCTTC.

This rearrangement joins TRBV18 to TRBJ2-1; D gene unclear. Trimming cost V 5 bases and J 0 bases, with 5 bases left between them. This CDR3 contains 13 residues. CDR1 and CDR2 (germline): KGHSH, LQKENI. The CDR3: CASSDPSYNEQFF. CDR3 bases: TGTGCCAGCTCAGACCCCTCCTACAATGAGCAGTTCTTC.

The rearrangement uses TRBV9 and TRBJ2-3; possibly TRBD2 for D (5 bases). CDR3 length equals 15 residues. Trimming stripped 5 bases from V and 1 base from J, with 14 bases between. Per the germline V gene, CDR1 is SGDLS and CDR2 is YYNGEE. CDR3 bases: TGTGCCAGCAGTGCCAAGAGCGGCGGCACAGATACGCAGTATTTT. Translating gives CASSAKSGGTDTQYF.

The chain combines TRBV10-1 with TRBJ2-1, with TRBD1 matching 7 bases. CDR1 and CDR2 (germline): WNHNN, SYGVQD (reference sequence). The ends lost 3 bases at V and 4 bases at J; junction bases unmatched: 9. The CDR3 consists of 16 residues. The CDR3 DNA reads as TGCGCCAGCAGTGAAGCAACCGGGACAGTATACAATGAGCAGTTCTTC. This translates into CASSEATGTVYNEQFF.

The CDR3 nucleotides are TGTGCCAGCAGCTCCCTGGGGTCAGGGAGCCGAGAGACCCAGTACTTC. This gives the protein CASSSLGSGSRETQYF. The V call is TRBV13, the J call TRBJ2-5, with D perhaps assigned TRBD1 or TRBD2 (5 bases each). Germline loops: CDR1 PRHDT, CDR2 FYEKMQ (reference sequence). V was clipped by 4 bases and J by 4 bases, with 19 bases between them. This CDR3 has 16 amino acids.

The gene calls are TRBV19 and TRBJ2-7; D gene unclear. The CDR3 covers 15 residues. CDR1 is LNHDA and CDR2 is SQIVND in the germline V gene (reference sequence). V lost 9 bases to trimming and J lost 2 bases, with 20 bases between them. CDR3 protein: CASSPSTHDPYEQYF. The CDR3, as DNA: TGTGCCAGCAGTCCTTCTACCCATGACCCCTACGAGCAGTACTTC.

The chain carries TRBV5-6 and TRBJ1-5, with D perhaps matching TRBD1 (5 bases). The V gene's germline CDR1 is SGHDT and CDR2 YYEEEE. The ends were cut back, 0 bases at V and 6 bases at J, with 13 bases in the middle. There are 15 residues in the CDR3. The CDR3: CASSLGTFGGQPQHF. The CDR3 nucleotides read TGTGCCAGCAGCTTGGGCACCTTCGGGGGTCAGCCCCAGCATTTT.

This chain links TRBV5-1 with TRBJ2-5, with D possibly being TRBD1 (6 bases). This CDR3 region has 15 residues. Deletions cut 7 bases from V and 5 bases from J, with 21 bases between. The germline gives CDR1 SGHRS, CDR2 YFSETQ. The chain's CDR3 is CASSLGADIQETQYF. Here the CDR3 DNA reads TGCGCCAGCTCTTTGGGGGCAGATATTCAGGAGACCCAGTACTTC.

The genes are TRBV9 and TRBJ2-3, with no clear D. V lost 5 bases and J lost 0, with 10 bases in between. The CDR3 runs to 14 residues. Germline CDR1 and CDR2: SGDLS and YYNGEE. The CDR3 protein is CASSPLESTDTQYF. The CDR3 nucleotides read TGTGCCAGCAGTCCACTCGAGAGCACAGATACGCAGTATTTT.

The chain combines TRBV29-1 with TRBJ2-7; 7 bases fit TRBD2. Germline V lookup: CDR1 SQVTM, CDR2 ANQGSEA. The CDR3 totals 13 residues. V was pared by 2 bases and J by 7 bases, with 8 bases of the junction left unmatched. DNA of the CDR3: TGCAGCGTTGAAATAGCAGGAGCGGGGGAGCAGTACTTC. Protein: CSVEIAGAGEQYF.

The chain carries TRBV6-6 and TRBJ1-1; no clear D. V dropped 2 bases and J dropped 1 base, with 14 bases sitting between them. This CDR3 is built from 16 residues. Per germline, CDR1 MNHNY and CDR2 SVGAGI (reference sequence). The CDR3 DNA is TGTGCCAGCAGTTACGGTATTCTCATAGAGAACACTGAAGCTTTCTTT. Translation: CASSYGILIENTEAFF.

The rearrangement joins TRBV6-5 to TRBJ2-7; 8 positions match TRBD1. CDR1 and CDR2 (germline): MNHEY, SVGAGI. The junction had 7 bases not matched to a gene; V was cut back by 0 bases and J by 3 bases. The CDR3 runs 16 residues. In DNA, the CDR3 is TGTGCCAGCAGTTACTCCACAGGACAGGGAAGCTACGAGCAGTACTTC. Translation gives CASSYSTGQGSYEQYF.

The chain uses TRBV4-2 and TRBJ1-4; 9 positions match TRBD1. The V gene end was trimmed by 3 bases and the J gene end by 8 bases; junction bases not matched to a gene: 7. CDR1 LGHNA and CDR2 YNFKEQ come from the germline V gene. This CDR3 region has 15 residues. CDR3 DNA: TGTGCCAGCAGCCACCGGGACAGGGCGGGGGAAAAACTGTTTTTT. Translated: CASSHRDRAGEKLFF.

In DNA form, the CDR3 reads TGTGCCAGCTCACAAACACGACAGGGGCCTAACACCGGGGAGCTGTTTTTT. Protein: CASSQTRQGPNTGELFF. The rearrangement uses TRBV18 and TRBJ2-2; 8 bases align to TRBD1. The CDR3 has 17 amino acids. The J segment lost 2 bases and the V segment lost 4 bases, leaving 9 bases of the junction unmatched. The V gene's germline CDR1 is KGHSH and CDR2 LQKENI.

This clone appeared a single time. The chain employs TRBV6-6 and TRBJ2-1; TRBD1 matches at 10 bases. The length of the CDR3 is 16 residues. The V and J ends lost 6 bases and 6 bases, in that order; junction bases with no gene match: 11. Germline lookup yields CDR1 MNHNY and CDR2 SVGAGI (reference sequence). The CDR3 loop reads CASSQEGTGEFNEQFF. The CDR3, as DNA: TGTGCCAGCAGCCAAGAAGGGACAGGGGAATTCAATGAGCAGTTCTTC.

The chain uses TRBV7-8 and TRBJ2-2, with D uncertain. Germline CDR1 reads SGHVS; CDR2 reads FQNEAQ. The CDR3 runs 11 residues. Trimming removed 6 bases from V and 7 bases from J, with 6 bases in between. CDR3 loop: CASSPVGELFF. The CDR3 nucleotides read TGTGCCAGCAGTCCCGTCGGGGAGCTGTTTTTT.

The CDR3 loop is CASRPIAGGADTQYF. The CDR3 region has the DNA TGTGCCAGCAGACCGATAGCGGGAGGGGCAGATACGCAGTATTTT. The chain couples TRBV7-8 to TRBJ2-3, with 11 positions matching TRBD2. J was trimmed by 4 bases and V by 6 bases; bases with no gene match: 6. The length of the CDR3 is 15 residues. In germline, CDR1 is SGHVS, CDR2 FQNEAQ. The variable domain in full, with the rest retrieved from reference TRBV7-8 and TRBJ2-3, is GAGVSQSPRYKVAKRGQDVALRCDPISGHVSLFWYQQALGQGPEFLTYFQNEAQLDKSGLPSDRFFAERPEGSVSTLKIQRTQQEDSAVYLCASRPIAGGADTQYFGPGTRLTVL.

The J gene is TRBJ1-2, the V gene TRBV5-1, with 9 bases identical to TRBD1. Losses at the gene ends were 0 bases for V and 2 bases for J; bases not matched to a gene: 5. This CDR3 is built from 16 residues. Germline CDR1 reads SGHRS; CDR2 reads YFSETQ. CDR3 protein: CASSLEQGAINYGYTF. The DNA for the CDR3 is TGCGCCAGCAGCTTGGAACAGGGGGCGATAAACTATGGCTACACCTTC.

The V gene is TRBV9, the J gene TRBJ1-5, with 11 bases identical to TRBD1. The CDR3 totals 15 residues. Germline lookup yields CDR1 SGDLS and CDR2 YYNGEE. J gave up 3 bases and V 3 bases, and 2 bases lay outside the gene matches. The CDR3 DNA is TGTGCCAGCAGCGAAGGACAGGGGGCCAATCAGCCCCAGCATTTT. It translates to CASSEGQGANQPQHF.

This rearrangement joins TRBV19 to TRBJ1-4, with D perhaps matching TRBD1 (6 bases). V was trimmed by 4 bases and J by 6 bases, leaving 21 bases between them. CDR1 is LNHDA and CDR2 is SQIVND in the germline V gene (reference sequence). The CDR3 contains 17 residues. The CDR3 sequence: CASSTYRDTPRDEKLFF. In DNA, the CDR3 is TGTGCCAGTAGTACATACCGGGACACCCCACGGGATGAAAAACTGTTTTTT.

This clone was picked up one time. V and J are TRBV5-4 and TRBJ2-2; 7 bases align to TRBD2. The CDR3 has 18 amino acids. Germline assignment: CDR1 SGHNT and CDR2 YYREEE (reference sequence). V was clipped by 4 bases and J by 0 bases; unmatched bases: 12. The CDR3 bases are TGTGCCAGCAGCCCCGGCCTAGCGGAAGCAACGAACACCGGGGAGCTGTTTTTT. Its translation is CASSPGLAEATNTGELFF.

The V call is TRBV19, the J call TRBJ2-1; TRBD2 aligns across 8 bases. J gave up 3 bases and V 5 bases, and 6 bases lay outside the gene matches. CDR3 length: 15 residues. Germline V gene lookup returns CDR1 LNHDA and CDR2 SQIVND (reference sequence). The CDR3 DNA sequence: TGTGCCAGTAGTCCCACTAGCGGAGTCTACAATGAGCAGTTCTTC. It specifies CASSPTSGVYNEQFF.

This sequence joins TRBV7-9 and TRBJ1-4; D may be TRBD1 (6 bases). Trimming pared 5 bases from V and 5 bases from J, leaving 15 bases between. The CDR3 spans 15 residues. Germline CDR1 SEHNR, CDR2 FQNEAQ (reference sequence). CDR3 bases: TGTGCCAGCAGCATTCACAGGGACCAGAATGAAAAACTGTTTTTT. This gives the protein CASSIHRDQNEKLFF.

The chain has TRBV7-9 and TRBJ1-5; D gene ambiguous. The CDR3 is 16 residues long. Germline V gene lookup returns CDR1 SEHNR and CDR2 FQNEAQ (reference sequence). Trimming cost V 2 bases and J 1 base, with 12 bases left between them. This chain's CDR3 is CASSLSPGLSNQPQHF. The CDR3, as DNA: TGTGCCAGCAGCTTATCTCCGGGTTTAAGCAATCAGCCCCAGCATTTT.

The rearrangement uses TRBV27 and TRBJ2-1; 10 positions match TRBD2. Looked up from germline, CDR1 is MNHEY and CDR2 is SMNVEV (reference sequence). V lost 5 bases, J lost 5 bases, and 15 bases stayed unmatched. The CDR3 covers 18 residues. The CDR3 here is CASSEWLAGAPTHNEQFF. The CDR3 DNA sequence: TGTGCCAGCAGTGAGTGGCTAGCGGGAGCTCCAACCCACAATGAGCAGTTCTTC.

The chain joins TRBV7-9 to TRBJ2-7; D may be TRBD1 or TRBD2 (5 bases each). The CDR3 has 13 residues. V was cut by 5 bases and J by 11 bases, with 19 bases left in between. Germline-derived CDR1 and CDR2 are SEHNR and FQNEAQ (reference sequence). In nucleotides, the CDR3 is TGTGCCAGCAGCCCCGGTCTATCAGGGACCAAGTACTTC. Its protein product is CASSPGLSGTKYF.

The sample holds one count of this clone. This chain connects TRBV5-8 to TRBJ2-2; 9 bases map to TRBD2. CDR3 length equals 15 residues. Germline V gene sequence: CDR1 SGHTS, CDR2 YDEGEE. Unmatched junction bases numbered 3, after V lost 1 base and J lost 5 bases. This CDR3 reads CASSLRLAGTGELFF. The CDR3 nucleotides read TGTGCCAGCAGCTTGAGGCTAGCGGGGACCGGGGAGCTGTTTTTT. Full variable domain (missing parts from reference TRBV5-8 and TRBJ2-2): EAGVTQSPTHLIKTRGQQATLRCSPISGHTSVYWYQQALGLGLQFLLWYDEGEERNRGNFPPRFSGRQFPNYSSELNVNALELEDSALYLCASSLRLAGTGELFFGEGSRLTVL.

This clone was seen just once. The V call is TRBV5-5, the J call TRBJ1-1; D is uncertain. V was cut by 1 base and J by 3 bases, with 10 bases left in between. The CDR3 is 14 amino acids. The V gene's germline CDR1 is SGHKS and CDR2 YYEKEE (reference sequence). CDR3 loop: CASSLWRTDTEAFF. As DNA, the CDR3 is TGTGCCAGCAGCTTGTGGAGAACGGACACTGAAGCTTTCTTT.